The clone carrying this T cell receptor beta chain was observed a few times. Sequenced by immunoSEQ multiplex PCR; TCRdb stores in-frame clones only, minus some. This sample yields several thousand clones, of which about 18% are seen a single time; roughly 12% belongs to the top ten. The data were taken from a study of T cells in localized non-small cell lung cancer. The sequencing here drew on lung tumor tissue, taken before any cancer treatment. The TCR was taken from a man between 40 and 69 years old with stage I lung adenocarcinoma.

Written as DNA, the CDR3 is TGTGCCAGTAGTATAGATGGCCTAGCGGGGGGGTTCGGCGGGGAGCTGTTTTTT. Translating gives CASSIDGLAGGFGGELFF. This sequence joins TRBV19 and TRBJ2-2; 12 nucleotides agree with TRBD2. Trimming at V came to 0 bases and at J to 7 bases, leaving 9 bases not matched to a gene. The CDR3 contains 18 residues. The germline V gene encodes CDR1 LNHDA and CDR2 SQIVND (reference sequence). Supplemented by reference TRBV19 and TRBJ2-2, the full variable domain reads DGGITQSPKYLFRKEGQNVTLSCEQNLNHDAMYWYRQDPGQGLRLIYYSQIVNDFQKGDIAEGYSVSREKKESFPLTVTSAQKNPTAFYLCASSIDGLAGGFGGELFFGEGSRLTVL.